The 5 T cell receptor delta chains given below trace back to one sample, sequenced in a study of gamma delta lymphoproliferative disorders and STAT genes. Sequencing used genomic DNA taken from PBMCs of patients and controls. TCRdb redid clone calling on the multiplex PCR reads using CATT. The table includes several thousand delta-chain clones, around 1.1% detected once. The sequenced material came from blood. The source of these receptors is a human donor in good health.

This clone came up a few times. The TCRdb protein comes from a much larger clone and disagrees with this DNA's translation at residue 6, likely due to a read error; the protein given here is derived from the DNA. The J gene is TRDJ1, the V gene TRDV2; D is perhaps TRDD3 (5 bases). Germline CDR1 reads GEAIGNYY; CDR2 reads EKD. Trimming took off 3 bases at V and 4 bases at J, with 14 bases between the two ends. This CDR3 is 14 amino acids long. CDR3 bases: TGTGCCTGTGACGCTGCACAGGGGAGCGATAAACTCATCTTT. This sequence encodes CACDAAQGSDKLIF.

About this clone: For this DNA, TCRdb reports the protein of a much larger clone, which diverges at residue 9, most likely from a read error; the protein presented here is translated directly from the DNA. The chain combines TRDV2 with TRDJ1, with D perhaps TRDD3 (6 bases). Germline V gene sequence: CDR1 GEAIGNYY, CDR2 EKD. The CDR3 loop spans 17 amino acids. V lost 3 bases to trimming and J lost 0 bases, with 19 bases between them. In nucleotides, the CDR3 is TGTGCCTGTGACTCCCTATTGGGGGGTAGTTACACCGATAAACTCATCTTT. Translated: CACDSLLGGSYTDKLIF.

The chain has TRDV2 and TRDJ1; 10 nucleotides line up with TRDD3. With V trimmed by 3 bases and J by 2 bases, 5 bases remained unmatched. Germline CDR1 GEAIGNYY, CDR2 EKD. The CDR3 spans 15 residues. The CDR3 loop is CACDEVLGDTDKLIF. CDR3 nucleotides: TGTGCCTGTGACGAAGTACTGGGGGATACCGATAAACTCATCTTT.

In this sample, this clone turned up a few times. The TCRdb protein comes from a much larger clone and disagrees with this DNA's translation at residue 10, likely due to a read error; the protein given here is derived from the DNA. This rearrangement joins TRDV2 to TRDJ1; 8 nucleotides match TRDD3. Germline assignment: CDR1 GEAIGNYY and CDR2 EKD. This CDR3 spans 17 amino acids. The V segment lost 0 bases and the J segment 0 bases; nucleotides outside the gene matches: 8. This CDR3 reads CACDTVGDGTHTDKLIF. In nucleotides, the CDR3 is TGTGCCTGTGACACCGTGGGGGATGGGACCCACACCGATAAACTCATCTTT.

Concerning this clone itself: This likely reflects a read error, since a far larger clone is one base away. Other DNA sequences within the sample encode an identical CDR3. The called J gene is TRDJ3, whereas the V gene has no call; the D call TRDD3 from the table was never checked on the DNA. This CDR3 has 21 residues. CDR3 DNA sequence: TGTGCCTCCGTCCCAGCCCTTACTGGGGGCGCTAGCTCCTGGGACACCCGGCAGATGTTTTTC. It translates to CASVPALTGGASSWDTRQMFF.